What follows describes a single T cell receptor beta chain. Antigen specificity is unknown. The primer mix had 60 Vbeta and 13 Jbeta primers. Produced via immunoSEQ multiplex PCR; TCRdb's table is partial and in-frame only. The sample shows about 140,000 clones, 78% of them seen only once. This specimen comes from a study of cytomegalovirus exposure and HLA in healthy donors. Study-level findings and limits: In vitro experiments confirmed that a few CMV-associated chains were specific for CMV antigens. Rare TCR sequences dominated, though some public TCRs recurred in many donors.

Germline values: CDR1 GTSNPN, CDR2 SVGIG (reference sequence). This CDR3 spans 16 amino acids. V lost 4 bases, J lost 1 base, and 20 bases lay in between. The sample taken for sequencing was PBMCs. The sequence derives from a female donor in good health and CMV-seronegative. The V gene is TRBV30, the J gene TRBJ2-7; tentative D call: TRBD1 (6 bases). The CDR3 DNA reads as TGTGCCTGGATCACTGGGGGCAGAGAGAGTTCCTACGAGCAGTACTTC. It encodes CAWITGGRESSYEQYF.